The T cell receptor beta chain described here comes from a study of T cell repertoires in cytomegalovirus infection. Overall study: Indications of both CMV infection and matching HLA type were provided by public TCR beta signatures. Broader study findings: Using cumulative public TCR beta family frequency, the authors identified those who carried CMV together with the relevant HLA.

TCRdb called the reads again in MiXCR, with one record for every CDR3 protein. The sample carries roughly 280,000 distinct CDR3 sequences, approximately 13% recorded once. This CDR3 comprises 16 residues. The germline gives CDR1 MNHNY, CDR2 SVGAGI (reference sequence). Trimming at V came to 2 bases and at J to 0 bases, leaving 0 bases not matched to a gene. This clonotype occurred many times. What it recognizes is unknown. The TCR originated in a human donor in good health (CMV status not recorded). Some clones in this sample may be carry-over from other donors' samples. Source material: PBMCs. The chain links TRBV6-6 to TRBJ2-2, with 10 nucleotides matching TRBD1. The CDR3 loop is CASSYGTGANTGELFF. CDR3 sequence (DNA): TGTGCCAGCAGTTACGGGACAGGGGCGAACACCGGGGAGCTGTTTTTT.